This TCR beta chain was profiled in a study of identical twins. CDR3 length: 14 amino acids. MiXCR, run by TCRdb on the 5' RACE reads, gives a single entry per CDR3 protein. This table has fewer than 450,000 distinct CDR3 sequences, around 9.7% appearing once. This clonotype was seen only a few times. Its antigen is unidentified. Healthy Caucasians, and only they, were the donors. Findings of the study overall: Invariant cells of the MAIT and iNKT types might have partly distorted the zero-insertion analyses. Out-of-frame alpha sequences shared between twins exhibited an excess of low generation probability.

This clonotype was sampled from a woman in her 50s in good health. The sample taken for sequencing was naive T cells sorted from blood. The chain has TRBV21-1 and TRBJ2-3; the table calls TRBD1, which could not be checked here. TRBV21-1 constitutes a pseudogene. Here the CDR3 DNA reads TGTGCCAGCAGCGGGGGGACAGGGACAGATACGCAGTATTTT. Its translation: CASSGGTGTDTQYF.